The next 29 T cell receptor beta chains were all read from a single sample in a study of T cells after yellow fever vaccination. Using its own MiXCR run on the 5' RACE reads, TCRdb lists one record per CDR3 protein. The sample has 250,000 to 400,000 distinct CDR3 sequences, approximately 4% seen once. This specimen was PBMCs, taken 15 days after the yellow fever booster vaccination. The receptor set was obtained from a man aged 18 to 30 who received the YFV17D yellow fever vaccine.

This clonotype was recorded many times. The chain has TRBV27 and TRBJ2-2, with 12 bases fitting TRBD1. The CDR3 sequence is 14 residues long. Germline CDR1 and CDR2: MNHEY and SMNVEV (reference sequence). V trimming: 7 bases; J trimming: 9 bases; junction bases outside the gene matches: 6. The CDR3: CASTGTGGIRELFF. DNA for the CDR3: TGTGCCAGCACCGGGACAGGGGGCATCAGGGAGCTGTTTTTT.

This chain connects TRBV5-1 to TRBJ1-2; 9 nucleotides agree with TRBD1. V was pared by 0 bases and J by 8 bases, with 5 bases of the junction left unmatched. The CDR3 has 14 amino acids. Germline loops: CDR1 SGHRS, CDR2 YFSETQ. CDR3 loop: CASSLDRGQGGYTF. In DNA, the CDR3 is TGCGCCAGCAGCTTGGACAGGGGGCAGGGAGGCTACACCTTC.

This clonotype was seen repeatedly, ten times or more. This rearrangement joins TRBV6-1 to TRBJ2-3; D uncertain. CDR1 and CDR2 from the germline V gene are MNHNS and SASEGT. Trimming took off 2 bases at V and 9 bases at J, with 9 bases between the two ends. This CDR3 is built from 12 residues. Written as DNA, the CDR3 is TGTGCCAGCAGTGAAAGGTCAGGCACGCAGTATTTT. Amino acids: CASSERSGTQYF.

The V and J genes are TRBV4-1 and TRBJ2-2; no clear D. The germline V gene has CDR1 MGHRA and CDR2 YSYEKL. V was cut by 1 base and J by 6 bases, with 9 bases left in between. CDR3 length: 14 amino acids. The CDR3 DNA reads as TGCGCCAGCAGCCAAGCCCAGACCTCCGGGGAGCTGTTTTTT. Translated: CASSQAQTSGELFF.

This clonotype was seen only a few times. This chain joins TRBV7-2 and TRBJ2-5; 14 bases map to TRBD2. J was trimmed by 7 bases and V by 3 bases; bases with no gene match: 1. Germline values: CDR1 SGHTA, CDR2 FQGNSA. The CDR3 has 14 residues. CDR3 sequence: CASSLTSGGATQYF. For the CDR3, the DNA is TGTGCCAGCAGCTTGACTAGCGGGGGGGCGACCCAGTACTTC. Complete variable domain (other parts from reference TRBV7-2 and TRBJ2-5): GAGVSQSPSNKVTEKGKDVELRCDPISGHTALYWYRQSLGQGLEFLIYFQGNSAPDKSGLPSDRFSAERTGGSVSTLTIQRTQQEDSAVYLCASSLTSGGATQYFGPGTRLLVL.

In this sample, this clonotype turned up many times. The genes are TRBV12-3 or TRBV12-4 and TRBJ1-2, with D unresolved. V was cut by 7 bases and J by 0 bases, with 6 bases left in between. This CDR3 contains 12 residues. In DNA, the CDR3 is TGTGCCAGCACCGCAGCTAACTATGGCTACACCTTC. This codes for CASTAANYGYTF.

The rearrangement links TRBV4-1 to TRBJ2-1, with D uncertain. Germline V gene lookup returns CDR1 MGHRA and CDR2 YSYEKL. Between the trimmed V and J ends, which lost 1 base and 1 base, there was a span of 8 bases. The CDR3 is 15 amino acids. The CDR3 nucleotides read TGCGCCAGCAGCCAAGGCGGTGGGTCCTACAATGAGCAGTTCTTC. Its translation: CASSQGGGSYNEQFF.

This clonotype turned up a few times. This chain links TRBV29-1 with TRBJ2-3; D may correspond to TRBD1 or TRBD2 (6 bases each). The V gene's germline CDR1 is SQVTM and CDR2 ANQGSEA. Trimming stripped 3 bases from V and 4 bases from J, with 8 bases between. CDR3 length: 12 amino acids. The CDR3 region has the DNA TGCAGCGTTGATAGGGGGGCAGATACGCAGTATTTT. Its protein product is CSVDRGADTQYF.

The table lists this clonotype with many counts. The chain employs TRBV20-1 and TRBJ2-3; 8 nucleotides match TRBD1. With V trimmed by 1 base and J by 6 bases, 9 bases remained unmatched. Germline lookup yields CDR1 DFQATT and CDR2 SNEGSKA (reference sequence). The CDR3 totals 15 residues. In nucleotides, the CDR3 is TGCAGTGCTAGAGGGGCCAGGGGGCCGGGGGATACGCAGTATTTT. It specifies CSARGARGPGDTQYF.

The CDR3 coding sequence is TGTGCCAGCAGGGGGGATGTCGGGCAGCGGGATACGCAGTATTTT. It yields the protein CASRGDVGQRDTQYF. J is TRBJ2-3 and V is TRBV25-1; the D gene could be TRBD1 or TRBD2 (5 bases each). V was trimmed by 6 bases and J by 6 bases, leaving 19 bases between them. This CDR3 spans 15 amino acids. Germline CDR1 MGHDK, CDR2 SYGVNS.

The sample holds many counts of this clonotype. The chain recombines TRBV13 with TRBJ1-4, with D uncertain. In germline, CDR1 is PRHDT, CDR2 FYEKMQ (reference sequence). The CDR3 consists of 15 residues. Trimming stripped 7 bases from V and 4 bases from J, with 16 bases between. DNA of the CDR3: TGTGCCAGCACGACCCTAGGAAGAAGTAATGAAAAACTGTTTTTT. Protein: CASTTLGRSNEKLFF.

This clonotype has at least ten counts. The CDR3 DNA reads TGTGCCAGCAGCGGCCCCGGGACAGGAGCTTTCTTT. Protein sequence: CASSGPGTGAFF. This chain links TRBV9 with TRBJ1-1; TRBD1 matches at 8 bases. The V gene end was trimmed by 3 bases and the J gene end by 10 bases; junction bases not matched to a gene: 5. Germline loops: CDR1 SGDLS, CDR2 YYNGEE. The CDR3 spans 12 residues.

This clonotype was counted between two and nine times. The V call is TRBV5-1, the J call TRBJ2-3; 11 bases fit TRBD2. Germline lookup yields CDR1 SGHRS and CDR2 YFSETQ. J lost 4 bases, V lost 2 bases, and 6 bases had no gene match. CDR3 length equals 16 residues. In DNA, the CDR3 is TGCGCCAGCAGCTTCTTTAGCGGGGGGGCCCCAGATACGCAGTATTTT. Translating it yields CASSFFSGGAPDTQYF.

The V gene is TRBV10-3, the J gene TRBJ2-3; 13 positions match TRBD2. This CDR3 is built from 15 residues. The trim removed 6 bases at V and 2 bases at J, leaving 2 bases unmatched. The germline gives CDR1 ENHRY, CDR2 SYGVKD. The CDR3 sequence: CAIRGLAGLTDTQYF. The DNA for the CDR3 is TGTGCCATCAGGGGACTAGCGGGACTCACAGATACGCAGTATTTT.

The rearrangement links TRBV6-5 to TRBJ2-7; either TRBD1 or TRBD2 may supply D (5 bases each). Germline assignment: CDR1 MNHEY and CDR2 SVGAGI. Deletions cut 2 bases from V and 7 bases from J, with 15 bases between. CDR3 length: 14 amino acids. The CDR3 bases are TGTGCCAGCAGTTACGGGGTGGGGGTTTGGGAGCAGTACTTC. This gives the protein CASSYGVGVWEQYF.

This clonotype was picked up a small number of times. The V gene is TRBV6-6, the J gene TRBJ2-7, with D tentatively TRBD2 (5 bases). This CDR3 contains 17 residues. Germline CDR1 reads MNHNY; CDR2 reads SVGAGI (reference sequence). V was trimmed by 6 bases and J by 3 bases, leaving 24 bases between them. The CDR3 sequence is CASSSLFMVAGRYEQYV. CDR3 coding DNA: TGTGCCAGCAGCAGTTTGTTCATGGTCGCGGGTCGCTACGAGCAGTACGTC.

This clonotype showed up just a few times. The chain joins TRBV30 to TRBJ2-1; 7 bases map to TRBD2. Germline V gene sequence: CDR1 GTSNPN, CDR2 SVGIG (reference sequence). V was clipped by 0 bases and J by 11 bases; unmatched bases: 13. CDR3 length: 15 residues. CDR3: CAWSVLGRGSFKQFF. The CDR3 DNA reads TGTGCCTGGAGTGTACTTGGGCGGGGGAGTTTCAAGCAGTTCTTC.

This clonotype was recorded many times. V gene TRBV5-1 combines with J gene TRBJ2-2; 9 bases align to TRBD1. CDR1 and CDR2 (germline): SGHRS, YFSETQ. V lost 3 bases to trimming and J lost 4 bases; unmatched junction nucleotides: 7. The CDR3 has 16 amino acids. The CDR3 coding sequence is TGCGCCAGCAGCTCGGGGACAGGGCGCATCACCGGGGAGCTGTTTTTT. This translates into CASSSGTGRITGELFF.

This sequence joins TRBV13 and TRBJ1-3, with 10 bases aligning to TRBD1. The CDR3 covers 17 residues. Germline values: CDR1 PRHDT, CDR2 FYEKMQ (reference sequence). Germline trimming cut 8 bases from V and 0 bases from J; bases unmatched to any gene: 10. Written as DNA, the CDR3 is TGTGCCAGCTATGACAGGGGGCGCGTATCCTCTGGAAACACCATATATTTT. Its protein product is CASYDRGRVSSGNTIYF.

This chain links TRBV5-6 with TRBJ2-2; TRBD2 agrees at 7 bases. The CDR3 length is 15 residues. Trimming took 1 base from V and 6 from J; bases not matched to a gene: 6. Germline CDR1 is SGHDT and CDR2 is YYEEEE. The CDR3 nucleotides are TGTGCCAGCAGCTTGCTAGCGGCCACGGCCGGGGAGCTGTTTTTT. This gives the protein CASSLLAATAGELFF.

This clonotype appeared many times. The J gene is TRBJ2-5, the V gene TRBV5-1, with TRBD2 matching over 8 bases. The ends lost 3 bases at V and 2 bases at J; junction bases unmatched: 9. The germline V gene encodes CDR1 SGHRS and CDR2 YFSETQ. The CDR3 extends over 16 amino acids. CDR3 protein: CASSYLAGTGQETQYF. CDR3 coding DNA: TGCGCCAGCAGCTACTTAGCGGGGACCGGGCAAGAGACCCAGTACTTC.

This clonotype was seen a handful of times. V usage is TRBV20-1 and J usage is TRBJ2-1; D might be TRBD2 (5 bases). This CDR3 region has 14 residues. Germline lookup yields CDR1 DFQATT and CDR2 SNEGSKA (reference sequence). Trimming took 4 bases from V and 4 from J, leaving 14 bases between them. CDR3 sequence (DNA): TGCAGTGCTACGCCTGCCGGGGTTTACAATGAGCAGTTCTTC. The encoded protein is CSATPAGVYNEQFF.

The table lists this clonotype with many counts. The chain combines TRBV6-1 with TRBJ1-2; D remains ambiguous. Deletions cut 4 bases from V and 2 bases from J, with 8 bases between. In germline, CDR1 is MNHNS, CDR2 SASEGT. This CDR3 spans 13 amino acids. The CDR3 DNA follows: TGTGCCAGCAGTGTTGGCGGGAACTATGGCTACACCTTC. The encoded protein is CASSVGGNYGYTF.

This clonotype was detected only a few times. One end of the junction fails to match germline, which may point to a read error. The V call is TRBV7-7, the J call TRBJ2-2, with 7 positions matching TRBD2. CDR3 length: 14 residues. Germline V gene lookup returns CDR1 SSHAT and CDR2 FNYEAQ (reference sequence). The CDR3: CASSLREGTGELFF. CDR3 nucleotides: TGTGCTAGCAGTCTCAGGGAGGGTACCGGGGAGCTGTTTTTT.

This clonotype has ten or more counts. The chain combines TRBV5-1 with TRBJ2-2; possibly TRBD1 for D (6 bases). The V end lost 4 bases, the J end lost 2 bases, and 9 bases lay between the germline ends. Per the germline V gene, CDR1 is SGHRS and CDR2 is YFSETQ. The CDR3 runs 14 residues. CDR3 amino acids: CASSTGTNTGELFF. For the CDR3, the DNA is TGCGCCAGCAGCACCGGGACAAACACCGGGGAGCTGTTTTTT. Complete variable domain (other parts from reference TRBV5-1 and TRBJ2-2): KAGVTQTPRYLIKTRGQQVTLSCSPISGHRSVSWYQQTPGQGLQFLFEYFSETQRNKGNFPGRFSGRQFSNSRSEMNVSTLELGDSALYLCASSTGTNTGELFFGEGSRLTVL.

This chain links TRBV7-8 with TRBJ2-1; D is ambiguous. Trimming left V 2 bases short and J 1 base short, with 12 bases between. The CDR3 sequence is 16 residues long. Germline V lookup: CDR1 SGHVS, CDR2 FQNEAQ. CDR3 sequence: CASSLRPLGSYNEQFF. The DNA for the CDR3 is TGTGCCAGCAGCTTACGACCTCTGGGATCCTACAATGAGCAGTTCTTC.

There are many counts of this clonotype. J is TRBJ2-5 and V is TRBV7-9; TRBD1 aligns across 8 bases. The CDR3 extends over 15 amino acids. J gave up 5 bases and V 0 bases, and 5 bases lay outside the gene matches. CDR1 is SEHNR and CDR2 is FQNEAQ in the germline V gene (reference sequence). The CDR3 reads CASSLARGRRETQYF. CDR3 nucleotide sequence: TGTGCCAGCAGCTTAGCCAGGGGGCGCAGGGAGACCCAGTACTTC.

The sample holds many counts of this clonotype. The genes are TRBV5-1 and TRBJ1-3; 7 bases are shared with TRBD1. The CDR3 runs 15 residues. The V gene's germline CDR1 is SGHRS and CDR2 YFSETQ. Trimming removed 4 bases from V and 0 bases from J; junction bases left unmatched: 4. The CDR3 nucleotides are TGCGCCAGCAGCAACGGACAGGCCTCTGGAAACACCATATATTTT. It translates to CASSNGQASGNTIYF.

This clonotype was counted many times. The CDR3 loop is CSATGQGRNGYTF. CDR3 DNA: TGCAGTGCTACCGGACAGGGGAGGAATGGCTACACCTTC. The chain recombines TRBV20-1 with TRBJ1-2; 9 nucleotides match TRBD1. This CDR3 contains 13 residues. J gave up 6 bases and V 4 bases, and 6 bases lay outside the gene matches. Germline assignment: CDR1 DFQATT and CDR2 SNEGSKA (reference sequence).